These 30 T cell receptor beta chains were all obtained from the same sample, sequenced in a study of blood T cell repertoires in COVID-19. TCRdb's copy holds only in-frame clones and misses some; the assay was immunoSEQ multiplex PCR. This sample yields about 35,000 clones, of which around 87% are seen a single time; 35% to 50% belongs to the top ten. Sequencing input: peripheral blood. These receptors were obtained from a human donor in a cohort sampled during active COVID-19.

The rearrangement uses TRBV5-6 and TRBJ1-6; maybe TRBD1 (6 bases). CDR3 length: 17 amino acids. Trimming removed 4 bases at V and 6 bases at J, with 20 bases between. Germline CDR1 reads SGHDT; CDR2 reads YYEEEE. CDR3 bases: TGTGCCAGCAGCCCATTGTTGGGGGCGGCCACTAATTCACCCCTCCACTTT. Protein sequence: CASSPLLGAATNSPLHF.

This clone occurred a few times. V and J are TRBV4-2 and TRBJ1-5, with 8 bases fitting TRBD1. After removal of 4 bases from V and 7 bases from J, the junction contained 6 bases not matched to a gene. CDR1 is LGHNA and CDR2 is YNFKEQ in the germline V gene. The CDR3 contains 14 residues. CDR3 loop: CASSPDRGRQPQHF. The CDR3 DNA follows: TGTGCCAGCAGCCCCGACAGGGGACGGCAGCCCCAGCATTTT.

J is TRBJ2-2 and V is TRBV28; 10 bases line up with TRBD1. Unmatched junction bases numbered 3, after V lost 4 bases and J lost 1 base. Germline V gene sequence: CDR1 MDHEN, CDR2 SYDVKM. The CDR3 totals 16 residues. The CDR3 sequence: CASSSRTGGNTGELFF. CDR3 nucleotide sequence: TGTGCCAGCAGTTCCCGGACAGGGGGGAACACCGGGGAGCTGTTTTTT.

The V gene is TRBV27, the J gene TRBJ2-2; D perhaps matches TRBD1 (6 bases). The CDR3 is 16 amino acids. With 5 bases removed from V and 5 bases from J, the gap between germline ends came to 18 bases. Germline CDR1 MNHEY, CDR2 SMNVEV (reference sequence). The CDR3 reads CASSQPTGTSTGELFF. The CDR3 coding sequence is TGTGCCAGCAGTCAACCCACCGGGACATCAACCGGGGAGCTGTTTTTT.

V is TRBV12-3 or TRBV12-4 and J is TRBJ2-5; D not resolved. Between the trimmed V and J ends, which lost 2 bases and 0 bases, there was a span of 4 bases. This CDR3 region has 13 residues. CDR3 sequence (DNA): TGTGCCAGCAGTTTATCCGACCAAGAGACCCAGTACTTC. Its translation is CASSLSDQETQYF.

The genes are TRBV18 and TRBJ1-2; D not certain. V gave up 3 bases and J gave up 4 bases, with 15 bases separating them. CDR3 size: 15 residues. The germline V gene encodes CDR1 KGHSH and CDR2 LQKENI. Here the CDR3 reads CASSPSGALGYGYTF. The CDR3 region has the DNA TGTGCCAGCTCACCTAGCGGCGCCCTGGGCTATGGCTACACCTTC.

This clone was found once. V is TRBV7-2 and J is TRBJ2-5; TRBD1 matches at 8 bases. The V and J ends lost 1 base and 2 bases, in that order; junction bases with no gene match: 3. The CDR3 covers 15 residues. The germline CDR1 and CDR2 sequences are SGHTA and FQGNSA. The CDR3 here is CASSLGGQGQETQYF. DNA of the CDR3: TGTGCCAGCAGCTTAGGAGGACAGGGACAAGAGACCCAGTACTTC.

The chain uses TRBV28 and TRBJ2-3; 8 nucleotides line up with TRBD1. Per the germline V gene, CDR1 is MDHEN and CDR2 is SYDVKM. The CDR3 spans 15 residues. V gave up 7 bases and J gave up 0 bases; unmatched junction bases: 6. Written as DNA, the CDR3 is TGTGCCAGCAACCCCAGGGGGCGTAGCACAGATACGCAGTATTTT. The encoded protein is CASNPRGRSTDTQYF.

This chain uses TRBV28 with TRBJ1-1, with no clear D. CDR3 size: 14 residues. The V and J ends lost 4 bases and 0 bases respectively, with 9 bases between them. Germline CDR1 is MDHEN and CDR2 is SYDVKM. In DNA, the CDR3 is TGTGCCAGCAGTTCCTGGGCCATGAACACTGAAGCTTTCTTT. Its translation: CASSSWAMNTEAFF.

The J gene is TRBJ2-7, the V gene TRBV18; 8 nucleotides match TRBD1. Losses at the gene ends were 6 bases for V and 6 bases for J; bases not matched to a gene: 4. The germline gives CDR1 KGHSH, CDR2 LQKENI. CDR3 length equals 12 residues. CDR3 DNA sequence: TGTGCCAGCTCCCAGACAGGGGCCGAGCAGTACTTC. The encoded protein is CASSQTGAEQYF.

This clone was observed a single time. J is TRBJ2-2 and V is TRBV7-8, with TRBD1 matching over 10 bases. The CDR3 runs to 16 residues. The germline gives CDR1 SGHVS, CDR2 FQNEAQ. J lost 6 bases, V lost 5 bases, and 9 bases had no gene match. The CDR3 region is CASSPRGTGDAGELFF. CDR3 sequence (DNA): TGTGCCAGCAGCCCCCGGGGGACAGGGGACGCCGGGGAGCTGTTTTTT.

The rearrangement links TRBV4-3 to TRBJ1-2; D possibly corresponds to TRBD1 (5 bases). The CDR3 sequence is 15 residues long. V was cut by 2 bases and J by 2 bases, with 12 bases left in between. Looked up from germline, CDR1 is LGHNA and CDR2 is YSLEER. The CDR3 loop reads CASSQQSSGNYGYTF. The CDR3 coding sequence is TGCGCCAGCAGCCAACAGTCGTCAGGGAACTATGGCTACACCTTC.

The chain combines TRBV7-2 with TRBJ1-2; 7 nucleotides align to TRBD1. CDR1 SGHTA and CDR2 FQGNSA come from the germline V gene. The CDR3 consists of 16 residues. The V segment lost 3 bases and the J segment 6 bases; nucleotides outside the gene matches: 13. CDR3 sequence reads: CASSFSRGQFDDGYTF. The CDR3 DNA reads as TGTGCCAGCAGCTTTAGTAGGGGGCAATTTGACGATGGCTACACCTTC.

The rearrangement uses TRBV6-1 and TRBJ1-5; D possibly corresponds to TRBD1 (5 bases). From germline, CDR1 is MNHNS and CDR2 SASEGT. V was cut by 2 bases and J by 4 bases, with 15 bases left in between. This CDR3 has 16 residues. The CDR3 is CASSESRGTSNQPQHF. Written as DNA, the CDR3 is TGTGCCAGCAGTGAAAGTCGGGGGACTTCGAATCAGCCCCAGCATTTT.

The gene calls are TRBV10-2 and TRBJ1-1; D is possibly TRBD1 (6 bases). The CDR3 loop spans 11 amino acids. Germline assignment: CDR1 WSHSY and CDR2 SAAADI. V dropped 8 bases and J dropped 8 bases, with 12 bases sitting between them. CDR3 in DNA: TGCGCCAGCCTGGCCGGGACAGAAGCTTTCTTT. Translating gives CASLAGTEAFF.

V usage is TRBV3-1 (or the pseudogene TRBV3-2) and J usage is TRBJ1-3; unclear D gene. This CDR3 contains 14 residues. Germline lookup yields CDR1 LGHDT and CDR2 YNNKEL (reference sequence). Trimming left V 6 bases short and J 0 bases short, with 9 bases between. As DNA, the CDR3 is TGTGCCAGCAGTAGCACTTCCTCTGGAAACACCATATATTTT. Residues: CASSSTSSGNTIYF.

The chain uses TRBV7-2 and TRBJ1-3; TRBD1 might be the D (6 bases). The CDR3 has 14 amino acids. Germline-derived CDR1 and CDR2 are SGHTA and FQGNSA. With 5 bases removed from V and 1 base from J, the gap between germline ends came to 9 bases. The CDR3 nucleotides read TGTGCCAGCAGCGAAGGGGGTTCTGGAAACACCATATATTTT. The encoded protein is CASSEGGSGNTIYF.

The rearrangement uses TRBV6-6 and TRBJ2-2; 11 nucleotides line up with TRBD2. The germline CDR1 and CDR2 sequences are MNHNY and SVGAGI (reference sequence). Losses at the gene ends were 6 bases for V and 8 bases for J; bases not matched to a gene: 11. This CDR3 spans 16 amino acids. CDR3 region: CASSQGSGGASGELFF. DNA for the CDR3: TGTGCCAGCAGCCAGGGTAGCGGGGGGGCCTCTGGGGAGCTGTTTTTT.

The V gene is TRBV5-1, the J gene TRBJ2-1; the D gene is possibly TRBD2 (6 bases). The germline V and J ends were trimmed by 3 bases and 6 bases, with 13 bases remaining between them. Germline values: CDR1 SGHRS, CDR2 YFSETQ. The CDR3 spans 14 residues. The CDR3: CASSSAPGGNEQFF. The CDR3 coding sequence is TGCGCCAGCAGCTCGGCGCCCGGGGGCAATGAGCAGTTCTTC.

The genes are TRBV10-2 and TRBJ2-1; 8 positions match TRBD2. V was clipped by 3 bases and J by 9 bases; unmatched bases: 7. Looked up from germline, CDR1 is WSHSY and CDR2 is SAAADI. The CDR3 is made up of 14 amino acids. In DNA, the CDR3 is TGCGCCAGCAGTGACCTGGCGGGGGGTGGTGAGCAGTTCTTC. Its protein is CASSDLAGGGEQFF.

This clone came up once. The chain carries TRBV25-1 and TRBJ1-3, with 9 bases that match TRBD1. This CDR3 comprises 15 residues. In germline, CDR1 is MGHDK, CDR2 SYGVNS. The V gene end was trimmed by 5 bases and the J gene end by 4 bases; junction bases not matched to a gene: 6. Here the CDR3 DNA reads TGTGCCAGCAGTAAACAGGGGGCGAACGGAAACACCATATATTTT. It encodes CASSKQGANGNTIYF.

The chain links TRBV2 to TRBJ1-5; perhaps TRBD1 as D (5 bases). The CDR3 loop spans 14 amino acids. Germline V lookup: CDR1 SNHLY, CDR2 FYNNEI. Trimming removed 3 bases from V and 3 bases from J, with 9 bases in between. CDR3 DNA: TGTGCCAGCAGTGAGGGGCGATTCAATCAGCCCCAGCATTTT. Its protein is CASSEGRFNQPQHF.

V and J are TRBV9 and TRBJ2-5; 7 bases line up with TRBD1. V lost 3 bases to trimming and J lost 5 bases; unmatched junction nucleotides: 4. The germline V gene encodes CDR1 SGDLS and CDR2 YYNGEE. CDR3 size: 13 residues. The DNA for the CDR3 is TGTGCCAGCAGCGCACAGGGGTTGGAGACCCAGTACTTC. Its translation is CASSAQGLETQYF.

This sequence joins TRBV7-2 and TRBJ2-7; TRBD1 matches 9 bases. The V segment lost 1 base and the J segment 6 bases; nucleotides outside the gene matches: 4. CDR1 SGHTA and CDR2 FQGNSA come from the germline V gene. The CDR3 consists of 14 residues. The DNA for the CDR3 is TGTGCCAGCAGCTTAGTGGGACAGGGAGCCGAGCAGTACTTC. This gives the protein CASSLVGQGAEQYF.

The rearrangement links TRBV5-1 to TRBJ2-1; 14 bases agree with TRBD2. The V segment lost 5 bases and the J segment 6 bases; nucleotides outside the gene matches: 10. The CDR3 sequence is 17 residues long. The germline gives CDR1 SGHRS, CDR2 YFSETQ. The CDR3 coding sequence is TGCGCCAGCAGACGGGGACTAGCGGGGGCCGCAGGCAATGAGCAGTTCTTC. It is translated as CASRRGLAGAAGNEQFF.

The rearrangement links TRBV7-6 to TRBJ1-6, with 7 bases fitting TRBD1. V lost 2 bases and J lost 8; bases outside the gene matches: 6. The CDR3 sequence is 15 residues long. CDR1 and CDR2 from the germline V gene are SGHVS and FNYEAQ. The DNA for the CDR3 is TGTGCCAGCAGCTTAAGACAGGGTAGGGATTCACCCCTCCACTTT. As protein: CASSLRQGRDSPLHF.

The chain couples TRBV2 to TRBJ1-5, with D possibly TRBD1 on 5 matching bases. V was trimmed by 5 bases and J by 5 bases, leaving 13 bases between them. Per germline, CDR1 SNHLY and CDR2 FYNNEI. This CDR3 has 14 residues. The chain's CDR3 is CASSMTVLDQPQHF. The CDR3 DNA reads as TGTGCCAGCAGTATGACAGTTTTGGATCAGCCCCAGCATTTT.

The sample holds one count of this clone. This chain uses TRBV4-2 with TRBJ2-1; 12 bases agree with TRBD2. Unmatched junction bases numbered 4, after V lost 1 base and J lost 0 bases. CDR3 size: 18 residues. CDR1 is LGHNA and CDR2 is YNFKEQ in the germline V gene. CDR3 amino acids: CASSQGLAGASSYNEQFF. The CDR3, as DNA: TGTGCCAGCAGCCAAGGACTAGCGGGGGCCAGCTCCTACAATGAGCAGTTCTTC.

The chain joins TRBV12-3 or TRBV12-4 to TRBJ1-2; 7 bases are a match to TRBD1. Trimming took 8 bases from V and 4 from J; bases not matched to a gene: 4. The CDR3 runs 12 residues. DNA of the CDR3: TGTGCCAGCGCCCGGACAGGCTATGGCTACACCTTC. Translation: CASARTGYGYTF.

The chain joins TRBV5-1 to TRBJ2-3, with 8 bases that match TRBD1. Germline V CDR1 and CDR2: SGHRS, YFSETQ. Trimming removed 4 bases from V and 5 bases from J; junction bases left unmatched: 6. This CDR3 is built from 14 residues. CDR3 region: CASSGGTGGDTQYF. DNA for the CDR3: TGCGCCAGCAGCGGGGGAACAGGGGGAGATACGCAGTATTTT.